The T cell receptor beta chain described here comes from a study of post-analysis software for immune sequencing data. Study-wide context: The disease courses covered relapsing-remitting, secondary progressive and progressive-relapsing multiple sclerosis. Study-wide points: Elevated frequency relative to controls characterized about 5 TRBV segments in patients, TRBV5-6, TRBV5-1 and TRBV20-1 among them. With F measure, samples from one preparation batch clustered together strongly. For normalized Chao1 diversity, multiple sclerosis patients scored significantly lower than controls did.

Unique molecular identifiers featured in each of the TCR beta cDNA libraries. Some 500,000 cDNA molecules were obtained from approximately 0.91 to 9.4 million T cells. TCRdb reanalysed the PCR reads using MiXCR and keeps one entry per CDR3 protein. The table records about 820,000 distinct CDR3 sequences, roughly half of them present only once. The CDR3 runs 16 residues. The germline CDR1 and CDR2 sequences are SQVTM and ANQGSEA. There are a few counts of this clonotype. The target antigen is unknown. The V call is TRBV29-1, the J call TRBJ2-4; D might be TRBD2 (6 bases). The DNA end is more similar to TRBJ2-7, so the J call may be wrong. The sample taken for sequencing was blood. The source is a girl under 18 with multiple sclerosis. The CDR3 nucleotides read TGCAGCGTTGGAAGTAGCGGTGAGTCCCCCTTCTACGAGCAGTACTTC. Its translation is CSVGSSGESPFYEQYF.